This T cell receptor (beta chain) was documented in a study of response to subunit inactivated influenza vaccine. TCRdb independently ran MiXCR on the RT-PCR reads; one entry per CDR3 protein. The repertoire consists of some 850,000 distinct CDR3 sequences, with less than 20% occurring once and the leading ten covering under 13%. The CDR3 spans 14 residues. V was trimmed by 6 bases and J by 4 bases, leaving 15 bases between them. Germline assignment: CDR1 MDHEN and CDR2 SYDVKM. Study conclusions and caveats: Authors suggested that a seasonal influenza vaccination recruits few new T cells each time.

For this clonotype: The antigen remains unidentified.

V usage is TRBV28 and J usage is TRBJ1-2; D is unresolved. Sequenced material: PBMCs from blood, taken 5 days after vaccination. The sequence derives from a man aged 50-59 years who received an inactivated influenza vaccine. CDR3 bases: TGTGCCAGCAGGCAGGTTCGGTTTTTCTATGGCTACACCTTC. It yields the protein CASRQVRFFYGYTF.